This TCR beta chain was recovered during a study of blood T cell repertoires in COVID-19. Study-wide context: In each case, the material was cDNA or gDNA derived from T cells, B-cell-depleted T cells, or PBMCs.

The method was immunoSEQ multiplex PCR; TCRdb's version includes in-frame clones alone and lacks a portion of them. The table shows 250,000 to 350,000 clones, with 88% occurring only once. Germline CDR1 and CDR2: SGDLS and YYNGEE. Deletions cut 0 bases from V and 9 bases from J, with 13 bases between. This CDR3 spans 14 amino acids. Sequencing input: peripheral blood. The chain couples TRBV9 to TRBJ1-5; D remains unclear. The TCR was taken from a woman aged 50 to 60 with active or convalescent COVID-19. The CDR3 is CASSVAGAGGPQHF. The CDR3 DNA follows: TGTGCCAGCAGCGTAGCCGGCGCCGGAGGGCCCCAGCATTTT.